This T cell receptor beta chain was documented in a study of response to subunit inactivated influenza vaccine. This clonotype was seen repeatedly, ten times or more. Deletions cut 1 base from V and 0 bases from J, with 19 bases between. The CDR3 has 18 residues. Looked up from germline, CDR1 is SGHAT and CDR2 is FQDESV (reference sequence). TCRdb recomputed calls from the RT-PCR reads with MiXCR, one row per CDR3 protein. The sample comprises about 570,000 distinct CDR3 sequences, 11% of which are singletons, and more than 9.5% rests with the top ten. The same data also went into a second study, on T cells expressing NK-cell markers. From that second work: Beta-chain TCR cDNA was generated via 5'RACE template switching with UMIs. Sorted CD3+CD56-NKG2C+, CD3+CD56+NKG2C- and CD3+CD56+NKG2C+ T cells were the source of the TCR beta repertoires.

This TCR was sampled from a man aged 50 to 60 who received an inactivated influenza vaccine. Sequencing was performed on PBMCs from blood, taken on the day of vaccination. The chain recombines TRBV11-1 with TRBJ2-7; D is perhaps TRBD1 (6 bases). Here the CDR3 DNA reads TGTGCCAGCAGCTTAGGTTCAAGGGGGATTGAACTCTCCTACGAGCAGTACTTC. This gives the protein CASSLGSRGIELSYEQYF.